These 10 T cell receptor beta chains came from one sample sequenced in a study of regulatory T cells. These receptors' targets are unknown. Findings and limits, study-wide: Hydrophobic residues at CDR3 positions 6 and 7 were enriched in conventional CD4+ T cells of CD3G-deficient patients.

The PCR used 52 TRBV and 13 TRBJ primers. Here immunoSEQ multiplex PCR was the method, and the copy in TCRdb shows in-frame clones only, minus some. The sample lists tens of thousands of clones; 70% to 90% were seen once. The sample consisted of conventional CD4+ T cells sorted from blood. All receptors derive from a child under 18 with CD3G deficiency.

The chain links TRBV25-1 to TRBJ2-1; 12 bases are a match to TRBD1. The CDR3 extends over 16 amino acids. CDR1 MGHDK and CDR2 SYGVNS come from the germline V gene. V lost 4 bases to trimming and J lost 7 bases; unmatched junction nucleotides: 8. In DNA form, the CDR3 reads TGTGCCAGCAGTGCAACGGGACAGGGGGCCGATAATGAGCAGTTCTTC. Residues: CASSATGQGADNEQFF.

The chain joins TRBV28 to TRBJ2-7; D assignment may be TRBD1 or TRBD2 (6 bases each). V was pared by 5 bases and J by 2 bases, with 16 bases between. CDR3 size: 15 residues. CDR1 and CDR2 from the germline V gene are MDHEN and SYDVKM. The CDR3 reads CASSGPTRGPYEQYF. CDR3 DNA sequence: TGTGCCAGCAGTGGGCCCACACGGGGGCCCTACGAGCAGTACTTC.

The gene calls are TRBV28 and TRBJ1-4; D uncertain. Trimming shortened V by 3 bases and J by 4 bases, and 12 bases separated the two germline ends. The CDR3 runs 15 residues. Germline V gene lookup returns CDR1 MDHEN and CDR2 SYDVKM. The CDR3 nucleotides read TGTGCCAGCAGTTTCTTAGGGATGGGTAATGAAAAACTGTTTTTT. It translates to CASSFLGMGNEKLFF.

This clone has more than one count but fewer than ten. V gene TRBV7-8 combines with J gene TRBJ2-7; D is unresolved. V was cut by 1 base and J by 6 bases, with 7 bases left in between. CDR3 length: 12 residues. The germline V gene encodes CDR1 SGHVS and CDR2 FQNEAQ. The CDR3 region is CASSLDGVEQYF. In DNA, the CDR3 is TGTGCCAGCAGCTTAGATGGGGTCGAGCAGTACTTC.

This clone was observed once. The chain joins TRBV28 to TRBJ2-1; 8 nucleotides match TRBD2. The CDR3 extends over 18 amino acids. The trim removed 4 bases at V and 0 bases at J, leaving 11 bases unmatched. Germline-derived CDR1 and CDR2 are MDHEN and SYDVKM. The CDR3 DNA follows: TGTGCCAGCAGTTCAGGGTTAGCGGGAACTACCTCCTACAATGAGCAGTTCTTC. Residues: CASSSGLAGTTSYNEQFF.

The chain has TRBV28 and TRBJ1-5; tentative D call: TRBD1 (6 bases). The CDR3 totals 13 residues. V was trimmed by 5 bases and J by 6 bases, leaving 11 bases between them. Germline CDR1 and CDR2: MDHEN and SYDVKM. The CDR3 sequence: CASSPGGVQPQHF. The CDR3 region has the DNA TGTGCCAGCAGTCCGGGGGGCGTTCAGCCCCAGCATTTT. Together with reference TRBV28 and TRBJ1-5, the CDR3 gives the full variable domain: DVKVTQSSRYLVKRTGEKVFLECVQDMDHENMFWYRQDPGLGLRLIYFSYDVKMKEKGDIPEGYSVSREKKERFSLILESASTNQTSMYLCASSPGGVQPQHFGDGTRLSIL.

V usage is TRBV7-9 and J usage is TRBJ2-3; no reliable D call. Germline V CDR1 and CDR2: SEHNR, FQNEAQ (reference sequence). Trimming removed 0 bases from V and 2 bases from J, with 12 bases in between. This CDR3 comprises 16 residues. The CDR3 nucleotides read TGTGCCAGCAGCTTAGCACAGTCCGCAATCACAGATACGCAGTATTTT. Its protein is CASSLAQSAITDTQYF.

The V gene is TRBV5-1, the J gene TRBJ2-3; 8 positions agree with TRBD1. V was pared by 3 bases and J by 4 bases, with 7 bases of the junction left unmatched. CDR1 is SGHRS and CDR2 is YFSETQ in the germline V gene. This CDR3 is 15 amino acids long. The CDR3 here is CASSYGQGVADTQYF. The DNA of the CDR3 is TGCGCCAGCAGCTATGGACAGGGTGTAGCAGATACGCAGTATTTT.

This chain links TRBV5-1 with TRBJ2-1; D might be TRBD2 (7 bases). The CDR3 is made up of 19 amino acids. Per germline, CDR1 SGHRS and CDR2 YFSETQ. With 0 bases removed from V and 4 bases from J, the gap between germline ends came to 23 bases. CDR3 coding DNA: TGCGCCAGCAGCTTGGAGGGTCCGGGGGGCCCTAATATGTACAATGAGCAGTTCTTC. Its protein is CASSLEGPGGPNMYNEQFF.

The chain recombines TRBV28 with TRBJ1-1; 12 bases align to TRBD1. The germline V gene has CDR1 MDHEN and CDR2 SYDVKM. The CDR3 extends over 15 amino acids. Trimming took 6 bases from V and 5 from J; bases not matched to a gene: 7. The CDR3: CASRAPGQGATEAFF. The DNA of the CDR3 is TGTGCCAGCAGGGCACCGGGACAGGGGGCTACTGAAGCTTTCTTT.